One sample yielded the 10 T cell receptor beta chains listed below, sequenced in a study of T cell changes during pregnancy in multiple sclerosis. Sequencing used immunoSEQ multiplex PCR; TCRdb keeps in-frame clones, though not all of them. The data hold under 70,000 clones, with roughly nine tenths observed a single time. Source: CD4+ T cells from peripheral blood mononuclear cells, taken in the first trimester of pregnancy. Receptors were obtained from a female donor with multiple sclerosis, enrolled in a pregnancy study.

The chain is built from TRBV6-6 and TRBJ2-7; possible D gene TRBD2, 5 bases. This CDR3 has 13 residues. Germline-derived CDR1 and CDR2 are MNHNY and SVGAGI (reference sequence). Trimming left V 2 bases short and J 6 bases short, with 11 bases between. The CDR3 DNA sequence: TGTGCCAGCAGTTACGAGGGTTTGCGCGAGCAGTACTTC. This encodes CASSYEGLREQYF.

The chain has TRBV29-1 and TRBJ1-2; perhaps TRBD1 as D (6 bases). CDR3 size: 11 residues. Germline V gives CDR1 SQVTM, CDR2 ANQGSEA. V was cut by 7 bases and J by 4 bases, with 10 bases left in between. CDR3 region: CSALTGYGYTF. The DNA of the CDR3 is TGCAGCGCCCTGACAGGCTATGGCTACACCTTC. Together with reference TRBV29-1 and TRBJ1-2, the CDR3 gives the full variable domain: SAVISQKPSRDICQRGTSLTIQCQVDSQVTMMFWYRQQPGQSLTLIATANQGSEATYESGFVIDKFPISRPNLTFSTLTVSNMSPEDSSIYLCSALTGYGYTFGSGTRLTVV.

The chain uses TRBV7-2 and TRBJ1-5; D unresolved. CDR1 and CDR2 from the germline V gene are SGHTA and FQGNSA. The CDR3 is made up of 17 amino acids. The V and J ends lost 1 base and 6 bases respectively, with 19 bases between them. The CDR3 DNA sequence: TGTGCCAGCAGCTTAGGTGGCGTGGGCAGTGTCAGTCAGCCCCAGCATTTT. This translates into CASSLGGVGSVSQPQHF.

V usage is TRBV19 and J usage is TRBJ2-1; 7 positions match TRBD1. V shed 5 bases, J shed 0 bases, and the junction held 4 bases outside the gene matches. The CDR3 covers 15 residues. Germline CDR1 and CDR2: LNHDA and SQIVND (reference sequence). CDR3 sequence (DNA): TGTGCCAGTAGTCGACAGGGCTACTCCTACAATGAGCAGTTCTTC. Protein product: CASSRQGYSYNEQFF. The entire variable domain, with the rest obtained from reference TRBV19 and TRBJ2-1, is as follows: DGGITQSPKYLFRKEGQNVTLSCEQNLNHDAMYWYRQDPGQGLRLIYYSQIVNDFQKGDIAEGYSVSREKKESFPLTVTSAQKNPTAFYLCASSRQGYSYNEQFFGPGTRLTVL.

The chain links TRBV27 to TRBJ1-6; TRBD1 might be the D (6 bases). From germline, CDR1 is MNHEY and CDR2 SMNVEV (reference sequence). Trimming cost V 5 bases and J 0 bases, with 14 bases left between them. The CDR3 runs to 17 residues. CDR3 sequence: CASSLGTTSSYNSPLHF. The CDR3 DNA reads TGTGCCAGCAGTCTCGGGACAACGAGCTCCTATAATTCACCCCTCCACTTT.

The rearrangement uses TRBV7-9 and TRBJ2-5, with 9 nucleotides matching TRBD1. The CDR3 spans 16 residues. Germline V gene sequence: CDR1 SEHNR, CDR2 FQNEAQ (reference sequence). Unmatched junction bases numbered 11, after V lost 4 bases and J lost 5 bases. In nucleotides, the CDR3 is TGTGCCAGCAGCTCCCTACGACAGGGGGTGACGGAGACCCAGTACTTC. Translation: CASSSLRQGVTETQYF. Based on the CDR3 plus reference TRBV7-9 and TRBJ2-5, the full variable domain is DTGVSQNPRHKITKRGQNVTFRCDPISEHNRLYWYRQTLGQGPEFLTYFQNEAQLEKSRLLSDRFSAERPKGSFSTLEIQRTEQGDSAMYLCASSSLRQGVTETQYFGPGTRLLVL.

The J gene is TRBJ2-7, the V gene TRBV5-4; maybe TRBD1 (6 bases). V lost 4 bases and J 2 bases, leaving 16 bases between the germline ends. The CDR3 is 15 residues long. Germline V gives CDR1 SGHNT, CDR2 YYREEE (reference sequence). CDR3 amino acids: CASSPSWNRAYEQYF. The CDR3 nucleotides read TGTGCCAGCAGCCCAAGTTGGAACAGGGCCTACGAGCAGTACTTC.

The rearrangement uses TRBV25-1 and TRBJ2-5, with 12 positions matching TRBD2. The CDR3 spans 14 residues. The germline V gene has CDR1 MGHDK and CDR2 SYGVNS. After removal of 6 bases from V and 5 bases from J, the junction contained 4 bases not matched to a gene. The CDR3 region is CASRTSGGRETQYF. The CDR3 DNA reads TGTGCCAGCAGGACTAGCGGGGGCCGGGAGACCCAGTACTTC.

The chain recombines TRBV7-3 with TRBJ2-3, with D maybe TRBD1 (6 bases). The germline gives CDR1 SGHTA, CDR2 FQGTGA. CDR3 length: 14 residues. V lost 4 bases to trimming and J lost 2 bases, with 10 bases between them. The CDR3 DNA is TGTGCCAGCAGCTCCGGACAGATCACAGATACGCAGTATTTT. This gives the protein CASSSGQITDTQYF.

The genes are TRBV4-2 and TRBJ1-5, with a tentative D call TRBD1 (5 bases). The V gene lost 1 base and the J gene lost 7 bases, with 17 bases spanning the gap. This CDR3 comprises 16 residues. The germline gives CDR1 LGHNA, CDR2 YNFKEQ. The CDR3 reads CASSQVQASFPQPQHF. CDR3 nucleotide sequence: TGTGCCAGCAGCCAAGTACAGGCCTCTTTCCCCCAGCCCCAGCATTTT.